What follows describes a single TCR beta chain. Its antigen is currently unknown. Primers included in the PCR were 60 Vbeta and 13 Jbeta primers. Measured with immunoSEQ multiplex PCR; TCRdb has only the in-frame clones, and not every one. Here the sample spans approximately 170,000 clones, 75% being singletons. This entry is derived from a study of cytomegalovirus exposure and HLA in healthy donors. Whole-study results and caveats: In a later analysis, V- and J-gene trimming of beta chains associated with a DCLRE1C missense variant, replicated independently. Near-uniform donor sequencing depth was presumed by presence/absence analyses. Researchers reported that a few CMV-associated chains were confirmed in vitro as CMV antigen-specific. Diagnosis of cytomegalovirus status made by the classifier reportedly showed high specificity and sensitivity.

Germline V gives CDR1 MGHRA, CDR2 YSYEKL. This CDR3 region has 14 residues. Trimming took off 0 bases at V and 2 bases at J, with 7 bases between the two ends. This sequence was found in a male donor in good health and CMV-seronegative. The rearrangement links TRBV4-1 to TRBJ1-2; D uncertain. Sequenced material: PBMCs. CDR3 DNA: TGCGCCAGCAGCCAAGACCGAGGGAACTATGGCTACACCTTC. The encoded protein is CASSQDRGNYGYTF.